This T cell receptor (beta chain) derives from a study of shared clonotypes between healthy human individuals. There were no recent acute infections or vaccinations among the donors, who were healthy HIV-negative adults. From germline, CDR1 is SGHDT and CDR2 YYEEEE. The CDR3 length is 13 residues. Between the trimmed V and J ends, which lost 6 bases and 4 bases, there was a span of 13 bases. A word on this clone: Its antigen remains unknown.

Produced via immunoSEQ multiplex PCR; TCRdb's table is partial and in-frame only. The table records some 92,000 clones, roughly 45% of them present only once. Overall study results and limits: Sequencing depth was expected to influence donor clonotype sharing.

The sample consisted of PBMCs. The rearrangement uses TRBV5-6 and TRBJ1-2; D is possibly TRBD1 (5 bases). The sequence came from a middle-aged woman in good health. Some clones in this sample may be carry-over from other donors' samples. The CDR3 DNA follows: TGTGCCAGCATGAGACAGCTTGGCTATGGCTACACCTTC. The encoded protein is CASMRQLGYGYTF.